This paragraph reports one T cell receptor (beta chain). Researchers sorted participants into cohorts using their self-reported clinical history. This sample is part of a study of blood T cell repertoires in COVID-19. Turning to the study itself: Collection of acute and convalescent COVID-19 samples took place in the United States, Italy and Spain. PBMCs, B-cell-depleted T cells, or T cells provided the cDNA or gDNA that made up the material.

In the authors' methods: Reference gene primers were amplified, and this amplification served to estimate nucleated cell counts. Measured with immunoSEQ multiplex PCR; TCRdb has only the in-frame clones, and not every one. D and trimming were read from the DNA, whereas the V and J calls and clone size are those reported in that table. The data show approximately 240,000 clones, with about nine tenths seen just once and approximately 3.1% held by the top ten. Trimming took 5 bases from V and 2 from J; bases not matched to a gene: 5. Germline V CDR1 and CDR2: MNHEY, SMNVEV (reference sequence). CDR3 length equals 14 residues.

Sequencing used PBMCs or T cells enriched from blood (not recorded which). The receptor comes from a woman aged 50 to 60 in a cohort exposed to, infected with or recovered from COVID-19 (not recorded which). J is TRBJ2-7 and V is TRBV27; 8 nucleotides align to TRBD1. The CDR3 DNA is TGTGCCAGCAGTCCCCACAGGGGGGCCTACGAGCAGTACTTC. It is translated as CASSPHRGAYEQYF.